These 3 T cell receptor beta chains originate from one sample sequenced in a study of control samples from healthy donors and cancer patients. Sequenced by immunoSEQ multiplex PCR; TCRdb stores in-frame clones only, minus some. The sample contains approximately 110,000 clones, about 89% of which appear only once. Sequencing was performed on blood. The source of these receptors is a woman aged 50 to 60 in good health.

The CDR3 sequence: CATSGETLAGGKQETQYF. The CDR3 DNA reads as TGTGCCACCAGCGGGGAAACCTTAGCGGGAGGAAAACAAGAGACCCAGTACTTC. The chain recombines TRBV15 with TRBJ2-5, with 10 bases that match TRBD2. J was trimmed by 2 bases and V by 5 bases; bases with no gene match: 14. The V gene's germline CDR1 is LNHNV and CDR2 YYDKDF (reference sequence). The CDR3 totals 18 residues.

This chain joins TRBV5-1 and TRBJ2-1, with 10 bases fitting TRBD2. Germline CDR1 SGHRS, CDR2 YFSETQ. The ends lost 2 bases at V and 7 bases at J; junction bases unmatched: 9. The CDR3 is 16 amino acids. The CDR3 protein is CASSFSGRAKENEQFF. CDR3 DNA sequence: TGCGCCAGCAGCTTCAGCGGGAGGGCCAAAGAAAATGAGCAGTTCTTC.

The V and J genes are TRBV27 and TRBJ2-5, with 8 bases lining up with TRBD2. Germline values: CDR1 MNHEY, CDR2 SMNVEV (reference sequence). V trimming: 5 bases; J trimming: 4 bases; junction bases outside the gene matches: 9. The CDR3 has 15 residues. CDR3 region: CASSPDGLAGETQYF. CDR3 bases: TGTGCCAGCAGTCCCGATGGGCTAGCGGGAGAGACCCAGTACTTC.